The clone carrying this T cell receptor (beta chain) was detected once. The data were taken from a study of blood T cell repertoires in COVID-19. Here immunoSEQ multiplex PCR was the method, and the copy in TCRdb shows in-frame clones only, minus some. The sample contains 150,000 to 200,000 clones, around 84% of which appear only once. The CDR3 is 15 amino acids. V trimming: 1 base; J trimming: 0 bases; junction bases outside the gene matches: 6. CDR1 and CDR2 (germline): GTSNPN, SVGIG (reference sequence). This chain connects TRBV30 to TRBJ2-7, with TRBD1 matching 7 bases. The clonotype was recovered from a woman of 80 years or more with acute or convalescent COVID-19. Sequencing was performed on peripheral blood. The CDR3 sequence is CAWSDSWTGSYEQYF. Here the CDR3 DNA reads TGTGCCTGGAGTGATTCCTGGACAGGCTCCTACGAGCAGTACTTC.